The rows below give T cell receptor beta chains drawn from one sample of a study of OX40 agonist ivuxolimab in advanced cancers. Sequencing was performed with immunoSEQ multiplex PCR; in TCRdb, only in-frame clones are kept and a portion is missing. This table has 99,000 or so clones, more than 80% appearing once. The sample in question was CD4+ or CD8+ T cells sorted from blood, obtained in a trial of the OX40 agonist ivuxolimab. All receptors come from an adult with an advanced solid tumor such as melanoma, head and neck, liver or kidney cancer. Both conserved end residues are part of each CDR3. Each record gives: V gene, D gene, J gene, clone size, CDR3 DNA, CDR3 protein. D genes are given only for firm matches. A clone size is listed for some rows: how often the clone was seen (once, few, many), or a class if it is expanded.

>TRBV9|-|TRBJ2-3|-
TGTGCCAGCAGCGACCGAGGGCGGGGTGAGGATACGCAGTATTTT
CASSDRGRGEDTQYF
>TRBV25-1|-|TRBJ2-3|-
TGTGCCAGCGCGACTAGCACAGATACGCAGTATTTT
CASATSTDTQYF
>TRBV7-2|-|TRBJ2-7|once
TGTGCCAGCAGCTTAGCCGAGGGATATCCCCCTTACGAGCAGTACTTC
CASSLAEGYPPYEQYF
>TRBV11-2|TRBD2|TRBJ2-7|few
TGTGCCAGCAGCTTAGCGCCGGGACTAGGTATTAAAGTGGGCGAGCAGTACTTC
CASSLAPGLGIKVGEQYF
>TRBV7-9|-|TRBJ2-5|-
TGTGCCAGCACCCCCGCCTCCCAAGAGACCCAGTACTTC
CASTPASQETQYF
>TRBV5-5|TRBD1|TRBJ2-3|-
TGTGCCAGCAGCTTGGGGCAGGGGGCCCTCACAGATACGCAGTATTTT
CASSLGQGALTDTQYF
>TRBV5-1|-|TRBJ1-5|once
TGCGCCAGTTCCCCAGGGGATGTGGGTCAGCCCCAGCATTTT
CASSPGDVGQPQHF
>TRBV2|-|TRBJ2-7|-
TGTGCCACCCCTGGTAAGCGTGGCGAGCAGTACTTC
CATPGKRGEQYF
>TRBV6-5|-|TRBJ1-5|once
TGTGCCAGCCGACCGGGGGGATACAATCAGCCCCAGCATTTT
CASRPGGYNQPQHF
>TRBV5-1|TRBD1|TRBJ2-7|-
TGCGCCAGCAGCTTGGGTAGGGGGACAGGGAGCCACGAGCAGTACTTC
CASSLGRGTGSHEQYF
>TRBV5-1|-|TRBJ1-4|-
TGCGCCAGCAGCTTGGCTGTTGGGGTTTCTAATGAAAAACTGTTTTTT
CASSLAVGVSNEKLFF
>TRBV7-2|-|TRBJ1-5|-
TGTGCCAGCAGCCCCTGGGGGGGAAATCAGCCCCAGCATTTT
CASSPWGGNQPQHF
>TRBV7-9|TRBD1|TRBJ2-1|-
TGTGCCAGCAGCTATCCGGGACAGGATTTCTACAATGAGCAGTTCTTC
CASSYPGQDFYNEQFF
>TRBV19|-|TRBJ2-4|once
TGTGCCAGTAGTATTCCGCACAGGGTGGGGGCGAACATTCAGTACTTC
CASSIPHRVGANIQYF
>TRBV18|TRBD1|TRBJ1-2|-
TGTGCCAGCTCCCGTCAGGACAGGGAAGGCTACACCTTC
CASSRQDREGYTF
>TRBV30|-|TRBJ1-2|-
TGTGCCTGGAGTCAGGGATACGGCTACACCTTC
CAWSQGYGYTF
>TRBV28|-|TRBJ1-3|-
TGTGCCAGCAGTCCCAATTTCTCTGGAAACACCATATATTTT
CASSPNFSGNTIYF
>TRBV2|-|TRBJ2-3|-
TGTGCCAGCAGTGTTGGCGGCCCCGGCACAGATACGCAGTATTTT
CASSVGGPGTDTQYF
>TRBV15|TRBD2|TRBJ2-7|-
TGTGCCACCAGCAGAGTCCTAGCGGGAGACTACGAGCAGTACTTC
CATSRVLAGDYEQYF
>TRBV6-6|-|TRBJ1-3|-
TGTGCCACCCGTAGGACAGACGGGGGAAACACCATATATTTT
CATRRTDGGNTIYF
>TRBV2|-|TRBJ1-4|-
TGTGCCAGCAACAGGGAAGCAACTAATGAAAAACTGTTTTTT
CASNREATNEKLFF
>TRBV18|-|TRBJ1-1|-
TGTGCCAGCTCACCTAAGACAGGCCCTGGGACTGAAGCTTTCTTT
CASSPKTGPGTEAFF
>TRBV19|-|TRBJ1-1|-
TGTGCCAGTAGTATATGGACGAATTCTGAAGCTTTCTTT
CASSIWTNSEAFF
>TRBV5-5|TRBD2|TRBJ2-7|-
TGTGCCAGCAGCTTTAGCGGGGGGGCATCGTCCTACGAGCAGTACTTC
CASSFSGGASSYEQYF
>TRBV14|TRBD2|TRBJ2-3|-
TGTGCCAGCAGCCAAGATCACTTGGGACTAGCGGTAACAGATACGCAGTATTTT
CASSQDHLGLAVTDTQYF
>TRBV18|-|TRBJ2-2|-
TGTGCCAGCTCACCAGGGACATCGAACACCGGGGAGCTGTTTTTT
CASSPGTSNTGELFF
>TRBV6-5|-|TRBJ2-2|-
TGTGCCAGCAGTTACCTGAGGGCGACGGGCACCGGGGAGCTGTTTTTT
CASSYLRATGTGELFF
>TRBV6-1|-|TRBJ2-2|-
TGTGCCAGCAGTGACATACTTCCCGGGGAGCTGTTTTTT
CASSDILPGELFF
>TRBV7-9|TRBD1|TRBJ1-1|-
TGTGCCAGCAGCCCCCGACAGGGGGGCTGGGGCACTGAAGCTTTCTTT
CASSPRQGGWGTEAFF
>TRBV4-1|-|TRBJ1-2|-
TGCGCCAGCAGCCTTGGGACGGACTCAGCTAACTATGGCTACACCTTC
CASSLGTDSANYGYTF
>TRBV6-5|-|TRBJ2-3|few
TGTGCCAGCACGGTCGTTAGCGGAAGCACAGATACGCAGTATTTT
CASTVVSGSTDTQYF
>TRBV2|-|TRBJ2-2|-
TGTGCCAGCAGGGGAGCGGTCACCGGGGAGCTGTTTTTT
CASRGAVTGELFF
>TRBV21-1|-|TRBJ1-1|few
TGTGCCAGCAGCAAGGGTGGCACGGGGTCTGAAGCTTTCTTT
CASSKGGTGSEAFF
>TRBV18|TRBD1|TRBJ2-3|-
TGTGCCAGCTCACCACGGGACAGGGTCTCGGATACGCAGTATTTT
CASSPRDRVSDTQYF
>TRBV4-1|-|TRBJ2-7|-
TGCGCCAGCAGCCAAAAGAGCGGATACGAGCAGTACTTC
CASSQKSGYEQYF
>TRBV9|-|TRBJ1-2|-
TGTGCCAGCAGCGCGGGACCCAACTATGGCTACACCTTC
CASSAGPNYGYTF